Below, 12 T cell receptor beta chains from the same sample are listed, as sequenced in a study of post-analysis software for immune sequencing data. Study-wide results and limits: In patients, TRBV5-6, TRBV5-1 and TRBV20-1 belonged to about five TRBV segments found more frequently than in controls.

Antigens for these TCRs are unknown. Unique molecular identifiers tagged the TCR beta cDNA libraries. TCRdb reanalysed the PCR reads using MiXCR and keeps one entry per CDR3 protein. The sample records fewer than 850,000 distinct CDR3 sequences, about 32% being singletons. Specimen: blood. The receptors stem from a girl between 5 and 17 years old with multiple sclerosis.

DNA for the CDR3: TGTGCCATCAGTGACGGGAGCGGCACAGATACGCAGTATTTT. Protein sequence: CAISDGSGTDTQYF. This chain uses TRBV10-3 with TRBJ2-3, with D possibly being TRBD2 (6 bases). With 3 bases removed from V and 1 base from J, the gap between germline ends came to 8 bases. Germline lookup yields CDR1 ENHRY and CDR2 SYGVKD. The CDR3 loop spans 14 amino acids.

This clonotype appeared a few times. The J gene is TRBJ2-7, the V gene TRBV20-1; 8 nucleotides match TRBD2. Trimming removed 6 bases from V and 5 bases from J; junction bases left unmatched: 12. This CDR3 region has 14 residues. Germline CDR1 reads DFQATT; CDR2 reads SNEGSKA (reference sequence). The CDR3 spells CSANPSGRMDEQYF. The DNA of the CDR3 is TGCAGTGCCAACCCCAGCGGGAGAATGGACGAGCAGTACTTC.

This clonotype was counted between two and nine times. The junction differs from germline at one of its ends, possibly a read error. CDR3 sequence: CEAGQQETQYF. CDR3 bases: TGCGAGGCAGGGCAGCAAGAGACCCAGTACTTC. This chain links TRBV7-8 with TRBJ2-5, with D possibly TRBD1 on 5 matching bases. The CDR3 spans 11 residues. Germline loops: CDR1 SGHVS, CDR2 FQNEAQ.

This chain connects TRBV6-1 to TRBJ1-4; perhaps TRBD1 as D (5 bases). Trimming took off 0 bases at V and 6 bases at J, with 11 bases between the two ends. Germline assignment: CDR1 MNHNS and CDR2 SASEGT. The CDR3 contains 15 residues. The CDR3 DNA is TGTGCCAGCAGTGAAGCCCAGGGTCGAGATGAAAAACTGTTTTTT. It is translated as CASSEAQGRDEKLFF.

The CDR3 loop reads CSATWTARETQYF. As DNA, the CDR3 is TGCAGTGCTACCTGGACTGCTCGGGAGACCCAGTACTTC. This chain uses TRBV20-1 with TRBJ2-5, with D maybe TRBD2 (5 bases). The germline V gene encodes CDR1 DFQATT and CDR2 SNEGSKA (reference sequence). This CDR3 has 13 amino acids. V gave up 4 bases and J gave up 5 bases, with 14 bases separating them.

J is TRBJ2-3 and V is TRBV6-5; 9 bases are a match to TRBD2. CDR3 length equals 20 residues. V was pared by 7 bases and J by 2 bases, with 22 bases of the junction left unmatched. CDR1 MNHEY and CDR2 SVGAGI come from the germline V gene. The CDR3 sequence: CASTTQRRGGAGFDTDTQYF. CDR3 DNA: TGTGCCAGCACTACTCAGAGGCGGGGGGGAGCGGGTTTCGACACAGATACGCAGTATTTT.

Details on this clonotype: One end of the junction does not line up with germline, which may come from a read error. The V call is TRBV3-1, the J call TRBJ2-1; TRBD2 matches at 9 bases. Germline V lookup: CDR1 LGHDT, CDR2 YNNKEL (reference sequence). The CDR3 sequence is 18 residues long. CDR3 protein: CAGSQDLEREAHWSEQFF. In nucleotides, the CDR3 is TGTGCCGGCAGCCAAGATCTTGAGCGGGAGGCCCACTGGAGTGAGCAGTTCTTC.

The table lists this clonotype with a few counts. The chain combines TRBV12-3 or TRBV12-4 with TRBJ2-5; D gene unclear. The closer fit of TRBJ2-7 to the DNA end suggests the J call may be wrong. The CDR3 covers 14 residues. CDR3 in amino acids: CASSRGGYIGEQYF. For the CDR3, the DNA is TGTGCCAGCAGCCGCGGCGGCTATATTGGCGAGCAGTACTTC.

The sample holds a few counts of this clonotype. The rearrangement links TRBV20-1 to TRBJ2-2; 10 bases agree with TRBD2. Germline V lookup: CDR1 DFQATT, CDR2 SNEGSKA (reference sequence). CDR3 length: 14 amino acids. After removal of 4 bases from V and 6 bases from J, the junction contained 5 bases not matched to a gene. The CDR3 DNA sequence: TGCAGTGCTACGTCTAGCGGGAGATCCGGGGAGCTGTTTTTT. Translated, it gives CSATSSGRSGELFF.

The chain uses TRBV6-6 and TRBJ2-6, with 9 bases fitting TRBD1. Germline trimming cut 8 bases from V and 4 bases from J; bases unmatched to any gene: 12. The germline V gene encodes CDR1 MNHNY and CDR2 SVGAGI (reference sequence). The CDR3 covers 17 residues. This CDR3 is CASFPGQGGKGANVLTF. DNA of the CDR3: TGTGCCAGCTTCCCGGGACAGGGTGGAAAAGGGGCCAACGTCCTGACTTTC.

This chain uses TRBV6-6 with TRBJ2-3; 8 positions agree with TRBD2. This CDR3 has 16 residues. Germline CDR1 is MNHNY and CDR2 is SVGAGI (reference sequence). The ends lost 2 bases at V and 5 bases at J; junction bases unmatched: 9. Here the CDR3 reads CASSYSVGLAGDTQYF. CDR3 nucleotides: TGTGCCAGCAGTTACAGTGTTGGGCTAGCGGGAGATACGCAGTATTTT.

This clonotype showed up many times. The V and J genes are TRBV20-1 and TRBJ2-5, with TRBD1 as a possible D gene (5 bases). The CDR3 contains 13 residues. The germline V gene has CDR1 DFQATT and CDR2 SNEGSKA (reference sequence). The V end was cut by 6 bases, the J end by 1 base, with 12 bases between. The CDR3 DNA sequence: TGCAGTGCAGAAGGGGCAGTCCAAGAGACCCAGTACTTC. Translating it yields CSAEGAVQETQYF.